Included here is one T cell receptor (beta chain) sequence, with context. In the multiple sclerosis control group, patients were treatment-naive and had stable or active relapsing-remitting disease. The RNA input was 0.5 to 1 ug, and it was reverse transcribed with random hexamers. TCRdb itself ran the immunoSEQ multiplex PCR reads through MiXCR, one entry per CDR3 protein. The sample lists over 130,000 distinct CDR3 sequences; 85% to 95% were seen once. The data derive from a study of CD8 T cells in Susac syndrome. From germline, CDR1 is SGHTA and CDR2 FQGNSA. V lost 4 bases to trimming and J lost 4 bases; unmatched junction nucleotides: 5. This CDR3 has 14 amino acids.

The gene calls are TRBV7-2 and TRBJ1-2, with TRBD1 matching over 8 bases. The source is a human donor with multiple sclerosis. The sequenced sample consisted of CD4+ T cells from PBMCs. The CDR3 DNA is TGTGCCAGCAGCTCGAGGACAGGGACCTATGGCTACACCTTC. It yields the protein CASSSRTGTYGYTF.